Sequencing of this T cell receptor (beta chain) was carried out in a study of T cells in Graves' hyperthyroidism and ophthalmopathy. General study results and limits: Blood also showed most of the thyroid clonotypes that were expanded above 0.001. Model-based prediction identified ophthalmopathy a median 6.5 months prior to its onset. Ophthalmopathy cases were set apart from stable hyperthyroidism by a 13 V-J model.

To note about this clonotype: The antigen is undetermined.

There were TCR beta CDR3 regions amplified from RNA transcripts. First-round RT-PCR of the TCR CDR3 relied on the HTBI primer set. TCRdb re-called the multiplex PCR reads with MiXCR, one entry per CDR3 protein. This table has roughly 500,000 distinct CDR3 sequences, 40% to 50% appearing once. Diagnoses were made from clinical symptoms, serum measures (thyroxine and TRAb), thyroid ultrasound and orbital computed tomography. The TCR originated in an adult woman with Graves' disease, either hyperthyroidism or ophthalmopathy (not recorded which). The sequencing input was peripheral blood or thyroid tissue (not recorded which).

The CDR3 coding sequence is TGTGCCAGCTCACCACCGGGCTTGGGTATGAACACTGAAGCTTTCTTT. Its translation is CASSPPGLGMNTEAFF. V usage is TRBV18 and J usage is TRBJ1-1; D gene unclear. Per germline, CDR1 KGHSH and CDR2 LQKENI. Trimming left V 0 bases short and J 0 bases short, with 11 bases between. The CDR3 is 16 residues long.